The TCR beta chain under discussion was sequenced for a study of T cell repertoires in cytomegalovirus infection. This clonotype occurred a few times. Its antigen is still unknown. TCRdb reprocessed the reads with MiXCR, giving one entry per CDR3 protein. Of 340,000 or so distinct CDR3 sequences listed, 20% to 30% are singletons. The specimen was cultured PBMCs, collected from culture after CMV antigen stimulation. This sequence was found in a human donor in good health (CMV status not recorded). Some clones in this sample may be carry-over from other donors' samples.

The DNA of the CDR3 is TGTGCCAGCAGCCCCAGGAGCGGGAGTGGGTACAATGAGCAGTTCTTC. Its protein product is CASSPRSGSGYNEQFF. The chain joins TRBV7-6 to TRBJ2-1; TRBD2 matches 8 bases. V gave up 5 bases and J gave up 4 bases; unmatched junction bases: 10. Looked up from germline, CDR1 is SGHVS and CDR2 is FNYEAQ. This CDR3 has 16 residues.